The 13 T cell receptor beta chains below were found in one sample sequenced in a study of T cell repertoires in cytomegalovirus infection. Each CDR3 protein gets one entry after TCRdb re-called the reads with MiXCR. The repertoire has roughly 920,000 distinct CDR3 sequences, under 40% of them found once; the top ten carry under 15%. No cognate antigen is known for these TCRs. The starting material was cultured CD8+ T cells from PBMCs, obtained from culture after CMV antigen stimulation. These receptors came from a human donor in good health (CMV status not recorded). Some clones in this sample may be carry-over from other donors' samples.

The rearrangement links TRBV5-1 to TRBJ2-3; D not certain. The V gene lost 4 bases and the J gene lost 3 bases, with 24 bases spanning the gap. The CDR3 consists of 18 residues. Germline V CDR1 and CDR2: SGHRS, YFSETQ. CDR3 loop: CASSPSWNGDLWTDTQYF. The CDR3 DNA sequence: TGCGCCAGCAGCCCCTCGTGGAATGGAGATTTATGGACAGATACGCAGTATTTT.

This clonotype was detected a few times. The chain uses TRBV6-1 and TRBJ2-1; tentative D call: TRBD2 (6 bases). Germline V gene data show CDR1 as MNHNS and CDR2 as SASEGT. CDR3 length equals 15 residues. Trimming removed 6 bases from V and 10 bases from J, with 22 bases in between. CDR3 sequence (DNA): TGTGCCAGCAGCGGGGGTGGTGCCGAAAATGAAGAGCAGTTCTTC. It codes for CASSGGGAENEEQFF.

This clonotype was seen a handful of times. The chain has TRBV7-6 and TRBJ2-3, with 7 bases fitting TRBD1. Per the germline V gene, CDR1 is SGHVS and CDR2 is FNYEAQ. The CDR3 covers 17 residues. V was pared by 1 base and J by 0 bases, with 7 bases of the junction left unmatched. CDR3 sequence (DNA): TGTGCCAGCAGCTTAGGGCGGACAGGTCTTAGCACAGATACGCAGTATTTT. Its translation: CASSLGRTGLSTDTQYF.

The CDR3: CASSSRDRLINEQFF. The CDR3 nucleotides read TGTGCCAGCAGCTCTCGGGACAGGTTAATCAATGAGCAGTTCTTC. The chain links TRBV7-9 to TRBJ2-1, with TRBD1 matching over 8 bases. CDR1 is SEHNR and CDR2 is FQNEAQ in the germline V gene (reference sequence). Trimming cost V 4 bases and J 6 bases; bases outside gene matches: 8. The CDR3 sequence is 15 residues long.

As regards this clonotype: The junction and the germline gene differ at one end; a read error may be behind it. The chain links TRBV4-1 to TRBJ1-1; 8 nucleotides align to TRBD1. This CDR3 comprises 15 residues. Looked up from germline, CDR1 is MGHRA and CDR2 is YSYEKL. The DNA for the CDR3 is TGTGCCAGCAGCCAACGACAGGGGTCTAACACTGAAGCTTTCTTT. Translation: CASSQRQGSNTEAFF.

In this sample, this clonotype turned up many times. Written as DNA, the CDR3 is TGTGCCAGCAGCGGGACGACAGGACTAGCCAAAAACATTCAGTACTTC. Its translation: CASSGTTGLAKNIQYF. The rearrangement joins TRBV7-9 to TRBJ2-4; possible D gene TRBD1, 6 bases. This CDR3 spans 16 amino acids. Germline-derived CDR1 and CDR2 are SEHNR and FQNEAQ (reference sequence). Deletions cut 5 bases from V and 0 bases from J, with 14 bases between.

For the CDR3, the DNA is TGTGCCGGGGGTTCAGGGGGCAGTGAAAAACTGTTTTTT. Translated, it gives CAGGSGGSEKLFF. This chain connects TRBV28 to TRBJ1-4; 8 nucleotides agree with TRBD1. V shed 11 bases and J 7 bases; nucleotides not matched to a gene: 9. CDR3 length: 13 residues. The germline V gene encodes CDR1 MDHEN and CDR2 SYDVKM. The full variable domain, its missing parts supplied by reference TRBV28 and TRBJ1-4, is DVKVTQSSRYLVKRTGEKVFLECVQDMDHENMFWYRQDPGLGLRLIYFSYDVKMKEKGDIPEGYSVSREKKERFSLILESASTNQTSMYLCAGGSGGSEKLFFGSGTQLSVL.

The chain is built from TRBV10-3 and TRBJ2-5; D is tentatively TRBD1 or TRBD2 (6 bases each). CDR3 length: 16 residues. V was trimmed by 6 bases and J by 5 bases, leaving 22 bases between them. Germline lookup yields CDR1 ENHRY and CDR2 SYGVKD. In DNA form, the CDR3 reads TGTGCCATCAGCCGGAGGGACAACAATCCGGGGGAGACCCAGTACTTC. It yields the protein CAISRRDNNPGETQYF.

This rearrangement joins TRBV27 to TRBJ2-4, with 8 bases aligning to TRBD2. The J segment lost 3 bases and the V segment lost 6 bases, leaving 13 bases of the junction unmatched. From germline, CDR1 is MNHEY and CDR2 SMNVEV (reference sequence). The CDR3 runs 17 residues. The CDR3 spells CASRPDYAGGIKNIQYF. CDR3 coding DNA: TGTGCCAGCAGACCAGACTATGCGGGGGGTATCAAAAACATTCAGTACTTC.

The chain combines TRBV7-9 with TRBJ2-2; TRBD2 matches 8 bases. Germline CDR1 and CDR2: SEHNR and FQNEAQ (reference sequence). After removal of 0 bases from V and 3 bases from J, the junction contained 18 bases not matched to a gene. The CDR3 sequence is 21 residues long. As DNA, the CDR3 is TGTGCCAGCAGCTTAGCCCGGTCTTATCGGGGGGGCCCGCGGGACACCGGGGAGCTGTTTTTT. It is translated as CASSLARSYRGGPRDTGELFF.

Ten or more counts support this clonotype. The chain links TRBV28 to TRBJ2-5; D is unresolved. Trimming took 6 bases from V and 9 from J, leaving 17 bases between them. CDR1 and CDR2 (germline): MDHEN, SYDVKM. This CDR3 has 13 residues. The CDR3 spells CASRDLSRLAQYF. The CDR3 DNA reads as TGTGCCAGCAGGGACCTCTCGCGGTTGGCCCAGTACTTC.

A note on this clonotype: The conserved final phenylalanine or tryptophan is absent from the CDR3, which likely points to a read error. The chain couples TRBV12-3 or TRBV12-4 to TRBJ2-7; either TRBD1 or TRBD2 may supply D (5 bases each). The CDR3 totals 18 residues. The germline V and J ends were trimmed by 3 bases and 2 bases, with 23 bases remaining between them. The CDR3 DNA sequence: TGTGCCAGCAGTTTCTCGGGGCTATCCCTCGCTATGGCCTACGAGCAGTACTCC. Amino acid sequence: CASSFSGLSLAMAYEQYS.

Details on this clonotype: The junction does not match germline at one end; this may be a read error. This chain joins TRBV3-1 and TRBJ2-5; D may match TRBD1 or TRBD2 (5 bases each). The CDR3 runs 14 residues. Germline values: CDR1 LGHDT, CDR2 YNNKEL (reference sequence). The CDR3 protein is CASSKELGEETQYF. Here the CDR3 DNA reads TGTGCCAGCAGCAAAGAGTTAGGGGAGGAGACCCAGTACTTC.